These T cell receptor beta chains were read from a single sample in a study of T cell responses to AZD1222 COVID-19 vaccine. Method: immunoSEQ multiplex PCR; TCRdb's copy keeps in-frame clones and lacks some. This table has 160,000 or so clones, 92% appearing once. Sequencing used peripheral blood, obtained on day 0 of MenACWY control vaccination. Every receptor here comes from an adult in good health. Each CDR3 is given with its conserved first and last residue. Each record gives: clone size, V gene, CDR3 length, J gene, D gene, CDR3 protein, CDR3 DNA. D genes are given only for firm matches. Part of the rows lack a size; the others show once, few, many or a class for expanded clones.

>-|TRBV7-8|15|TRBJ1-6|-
CASSLRSSYNSPLHF
TGTGCCAGCAGCTTACGGAGCTCCTATAATTCACCCCTCCACTTT
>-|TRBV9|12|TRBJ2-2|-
CASSVDRWELFF
TGTGCCAGCAGCGTAGACCGCTGGGAGCTGTTTTTT
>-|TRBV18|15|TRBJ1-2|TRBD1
CASSPGQGGNYGYTF
TGTGCCAGCTCACCAGGACAGGGGGGCAACTATGGCTACACCTTC
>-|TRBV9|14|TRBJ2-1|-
CASSIGPSYNEQFF
TGTGCCAGCAGCATTGGGCCTTCCTACAATGAGCAGTTCTTC
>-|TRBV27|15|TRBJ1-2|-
CASSLQPVGVGGYTF
TGTGCCAGCAGTTTACAGCCGGTGGGGGTTGGAGGCTACACCTTC
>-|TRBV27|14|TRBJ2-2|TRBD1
CASSYPGQLGELFF
TGTGCCAGCAGTTATCCGGGACAGCTGGGGGAGCTGTTTTTT
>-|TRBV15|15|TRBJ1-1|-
CATSGHGQRSTEAFF
TGTGCCACCAGCGGACACGGACAGAGAAGCACTGAAGCTTTCTTT
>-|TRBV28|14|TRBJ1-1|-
CASSPAIANTEAFF
TGTGCCAGCAGCCCCGCCATAGCGAACACTGAAGCTTTCTTT
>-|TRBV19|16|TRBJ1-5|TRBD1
CASSAGTGGRNQPQHF
TGTGCCAGTAGTGCCGGGACAGGGGGTCGGAATCAGCCCCAGCATTTT
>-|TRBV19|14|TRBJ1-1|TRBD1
CASSRDRMNTEAFF
TGTGCCAGTAGCCGGGACAGAATGAACACTGAAGCTTTCTTT
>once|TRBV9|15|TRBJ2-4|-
CASSVEGVPQNIQYF
TGTGCCAGCAGCGTAGAAGGAGTACCCCAAAACATTCAGTACTTC
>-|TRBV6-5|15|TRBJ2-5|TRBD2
CASSRLAGVGETQYF
TGTGCCAGCAGCCGACTAGCGGGAGTTGGAGAGACCCAGTACTTC
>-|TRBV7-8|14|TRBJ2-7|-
CASSFGTSSYEQYF
TGTGCCAGCAGCTTTGGGACGTCCTCCTACGAGCAGTACTTC
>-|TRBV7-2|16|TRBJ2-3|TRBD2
CASSLGAGGGADTQYF
TGTGCCAGCAGCTTAGGAGCGGGAGGTGGGGCAGATACGCAGTATTTT
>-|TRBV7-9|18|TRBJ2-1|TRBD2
CASSSTFGGRNSYNEQFF
TGTGCCAGCAGCTCCACCTTCGGCGGGAGGAACTCCTACAATGAGCAGTTCTTC
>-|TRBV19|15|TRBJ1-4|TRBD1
CASSIGGTANEKLFF
TGTGCCAGTAGTATAGGGGGGACAGCTAATGAAAAACTGTTTTTT
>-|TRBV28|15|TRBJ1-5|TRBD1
CASKGQIYSNQPQHF
TGTGCCAGCAAGGGACAGATATATAGCAATCAGCCCCAGCATTTT
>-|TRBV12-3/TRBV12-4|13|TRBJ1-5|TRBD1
CASRGREGQPQHF
TGTGCCTCCAGGGGGCGGGAGGGTCAGCCCCAGCATTTT
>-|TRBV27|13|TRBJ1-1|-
CASSFSGVTEAFF
TGTGCCAGCAGTTTTTCGGGGGTCACTGAAGCTTTCTTT
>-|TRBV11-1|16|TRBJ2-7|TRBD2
CASRLGPAGISYEQYF
TGTGCCAGCAGACTAGGGCCAGCGGGAATCTCCTACGAGCAGTACTTC
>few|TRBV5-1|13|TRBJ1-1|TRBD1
CASSSYRGREAFF
TGCGCCAGCAGCTCCTACAGGGGCCGTGAAGCTTTCTTT
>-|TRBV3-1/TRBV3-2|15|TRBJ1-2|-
CASSQDRWTGYGYTF
TGTGCCAGCAGCCAAGATAGATGGACGGGCTATGGCTACACCTTC
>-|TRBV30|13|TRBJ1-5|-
CAWSSGDNQPQHF
TGTGCCTGGAGCTCGGGGGACAATCAGCCCCAGCATTTT